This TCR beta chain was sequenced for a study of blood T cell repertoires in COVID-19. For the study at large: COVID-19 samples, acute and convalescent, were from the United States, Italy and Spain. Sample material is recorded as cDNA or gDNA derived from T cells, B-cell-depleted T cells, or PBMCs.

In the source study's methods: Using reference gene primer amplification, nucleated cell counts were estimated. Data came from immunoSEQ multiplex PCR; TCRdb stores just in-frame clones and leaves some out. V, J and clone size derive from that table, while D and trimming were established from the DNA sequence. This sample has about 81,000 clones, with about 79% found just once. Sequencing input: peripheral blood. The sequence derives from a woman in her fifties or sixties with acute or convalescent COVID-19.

CDR3 sequence (DNA): TGCGCCAGCAGCTCAGGACAGGGCGTTAACTATGGCTACACCTTC. Residues: CASSSGQGVNYGYTF. V usage is TRBV5-1 and J usage is TRBJ1-2, with 8 bases fitting TRBD1. V shed 3 bases and J 1 base; nucleotides not matched to a gene: 5. Germline V gene data show CDR1 as SGHRS and CDR2 as YFSETQ. The CDR3 spans 15 residues.